This TCR beta chain was retrieved from a study of breast tumors, draining lymph nodes, adjacent tissues. Samples came from axillary lymph nodes draining the breast cancer. Each CDR3 protein is one row after TCRdb ran MiXCR on the multiplex PCR reads. The sample has some 170,000 distinct CDR3 sequences, 30% to 40% seen once; the top ten hold 3.8%. The CDR3 runs 14 residues. Germline CDR1 reads SGHTA; CDR2 reads FQGNSA. V was trimmed by 5 bases and J by 0 bases, leaving 8 bases between them. This clonotype was picked up many times. The antigen is undetermined. Study-level points and caveats: Compared with basal-like, luminal-like tumors shared significantly more repertoire with nontumor tissue. Data only fit, rather than demonstrated, lymph node origin of most tumor T cells. Compared with lymph nodes, tumors were less diverse; compared with nontumor tissue, more. The data were judged consistent with most tumor T cells coming from lymph node and expanding in tumor.

The rearrangement links TRBV7-2 to TRBJ1-3; no firm D call. Input material: axillary lymph node tissue. The receptor comes from a female donor with breast cancer. Some clones in this sample may be carry-over from other donors' samples. CDR3: CASSPGNSGNTIYF. For the CDR3, the DNA is TGTGCCAGCAGCCCTGGTAACTCTGGAAACACCATATATTTT.